This T cell receptor (beta chain) stems from a study of blood T cell repertoires in COVID-19. Overall study: Acute-phase and convalescent COVID-19 samples originated in the United States, Italy and Spain.

Assay used: immunoSEQ multiplex PCR; TCRdb lists only in-frame clones, some missing. Among around 250,000 clones listed, around four fifths were seen once. This CDR3 region has 14 residues. CDR1 is SGHVS and CDR2 is FQNEAQ in the germline V gene. V lost 5 bases and J lost 3, with 14 bases in between. A few counts support this clone. Sequenced sample: peripheral blood. V gene TRBV7-8 combines with J gene TRBJ2-7; maybe TRBD2 (5 bases). The sequence was collected from an older man with acute or convalescent COVID-19. The CDR3 region is CASSPMSGNYEQYF. In DNA form, the CDR3 reads TGTGCCAGCAGCCCCATGAGCGGAAACTACGAGCAGTACTTC.